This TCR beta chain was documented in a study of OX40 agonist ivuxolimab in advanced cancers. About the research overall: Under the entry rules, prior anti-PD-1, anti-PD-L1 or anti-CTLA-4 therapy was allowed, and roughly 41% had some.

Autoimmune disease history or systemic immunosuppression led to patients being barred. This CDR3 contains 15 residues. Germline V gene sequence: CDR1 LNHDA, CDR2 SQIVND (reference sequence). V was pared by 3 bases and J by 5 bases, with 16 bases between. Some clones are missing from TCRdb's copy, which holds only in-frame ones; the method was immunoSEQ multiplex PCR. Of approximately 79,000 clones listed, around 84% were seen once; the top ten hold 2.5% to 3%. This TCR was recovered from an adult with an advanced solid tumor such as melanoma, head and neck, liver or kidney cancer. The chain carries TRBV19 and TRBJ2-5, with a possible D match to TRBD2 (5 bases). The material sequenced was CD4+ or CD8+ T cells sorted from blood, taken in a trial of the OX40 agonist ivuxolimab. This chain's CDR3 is CASSISGNGGETQYF. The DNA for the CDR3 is TGTGCCAGTAGTATCTCGGGGAACGGTGGGGAGACCCAGTACTTC. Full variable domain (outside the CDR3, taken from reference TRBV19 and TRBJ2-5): DGGITQSPKYLFRKEGQNVTLSCEQNLNHDAMYWYRQDPGQGLRLIYYSQIVNDFQKGDIAEGYSVSREKKESFPLTVTSAQKNPTAFYLCASSISGNGGETQYFGPGTRLLVL.